The clone carrying this T cell receptor (beta chain) came up once. The sample comes from a study of blood T cell repertoires in COVID-19. The overall study: Samples taken during acute and convalescent COVID-19 were collected in the United States, Italy and Spain. The cDNA or gDNA used as material had been derived from T cells, B-cell-depleted T cells, or PBMCs.

Authors' analysis steps: Using reference gene primer amplification, nucleated cell counts were estimated. Method: immunoSEQ multiplex PCR; TCRdb's copy keeps in-frame clones and lacks some. The DNA gave D and trimming, while V, J and clone size come from that table. Among about 200,000 clones, roughly 85% were seen once, and the ten largest hold under 3.5%. The V gene's germline CDR1 is SGHRS and CDR2 YFSETQ. J lost 8 bases, V lost 0 bases, and 7 bases had no gene match. This CDR3 has 16 residues. The sequence derives from a man in his fifties or sixties with acute or convalescent COVID-19. The sample consisted of peripheral blood. The chain combines TRBV5-1 with TRBJ2-2; 10 bases agree with TRBD2. CDR3 in amino acids: CASSLGTSGSRGELFF. The CDR3 DNA sequence: TGCGCCAGCAGCTTGGGGACTAGCGGAAGTCGGGGGGAGCTGTTTTTT.